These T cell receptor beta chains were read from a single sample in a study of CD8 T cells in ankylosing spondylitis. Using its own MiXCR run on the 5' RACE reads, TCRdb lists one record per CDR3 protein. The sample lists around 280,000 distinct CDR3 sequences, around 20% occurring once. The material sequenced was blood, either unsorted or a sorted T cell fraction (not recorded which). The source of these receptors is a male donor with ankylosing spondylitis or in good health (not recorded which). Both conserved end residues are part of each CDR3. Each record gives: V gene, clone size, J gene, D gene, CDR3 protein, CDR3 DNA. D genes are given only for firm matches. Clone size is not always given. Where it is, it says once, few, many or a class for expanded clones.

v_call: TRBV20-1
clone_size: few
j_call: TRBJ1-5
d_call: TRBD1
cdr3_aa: CSAISTGGEQPQHF
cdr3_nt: TGCAGTGCTATCAGTACAGGGGGCGAACAGCCCCAGCATTTT

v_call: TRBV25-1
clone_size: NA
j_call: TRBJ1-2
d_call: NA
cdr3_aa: CASSRHDSSDGYTF
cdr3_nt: TGTGCCAGCAGTAGACACGACAGTTCCGATGGCTACACCTTC

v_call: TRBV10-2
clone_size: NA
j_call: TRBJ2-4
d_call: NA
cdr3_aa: CVSSEVRSKNIQYF
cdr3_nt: TGCGTCAGCAGTGAAGTGCGATCCAAAAACATTCAGTACTTC

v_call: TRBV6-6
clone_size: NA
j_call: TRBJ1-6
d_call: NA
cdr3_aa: CASREQEPLHF
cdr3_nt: TGTGCCAGCAGAGAACAGGAACCCCTCCACTTT

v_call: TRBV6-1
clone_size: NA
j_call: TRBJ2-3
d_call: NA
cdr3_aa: CGSSSQGRMADTQYF
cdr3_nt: TGTGGCAGCAGCTCGCAGGGACGCATGGCAGATACGCAGTATTTT

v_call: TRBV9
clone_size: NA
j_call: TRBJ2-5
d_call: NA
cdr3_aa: CASSVGITGGTQYF
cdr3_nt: TGTGCCAGCAGCGTGGGGATAACTGGGGGGACCCAGTACTTC

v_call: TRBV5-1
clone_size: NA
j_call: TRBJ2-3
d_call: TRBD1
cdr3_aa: CASSSRTGNTDTQYF
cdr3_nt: TGCGCCAGCAGCTCGCGGACAGGGAACACAGATACGCAGTATTTT

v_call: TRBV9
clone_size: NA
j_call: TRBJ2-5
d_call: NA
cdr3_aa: CASRVRGSQETQYF
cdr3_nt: TGTGCCAGCAGAGTCCGGGGGTCCCAAGAGACCCAGTACTTC

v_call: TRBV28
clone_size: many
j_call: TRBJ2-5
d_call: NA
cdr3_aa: CASSFDRLRESQYF
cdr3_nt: TGTGCCAGCAGTTTTGACAGGTTAAGAGAGTCCCAGTACTTC

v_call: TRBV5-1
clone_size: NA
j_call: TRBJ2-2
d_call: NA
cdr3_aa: CASSEGVTGELFF
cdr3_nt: TGCGCCAGCAGCGAAGGGGTGACCGGGGAGCTGTTTTTT

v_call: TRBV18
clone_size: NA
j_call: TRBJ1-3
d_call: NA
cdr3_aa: CASSPRVSSGNTIYF
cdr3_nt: TGTGCCAGCTCCCCTCGGGTCTCCTCTGGAAACACCATATATTTT

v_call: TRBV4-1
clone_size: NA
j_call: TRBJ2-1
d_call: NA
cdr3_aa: CASSQLVREGSSYNEQFF
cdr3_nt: TGCGCCAGCAGCCAACTAGTCCGCGAGGGGTCATCCTACAATGAGCAGTTCTTC

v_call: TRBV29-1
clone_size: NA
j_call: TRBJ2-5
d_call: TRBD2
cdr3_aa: CSVGRLAGNQETQYF
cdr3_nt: TGCAGCGTTGGCAGGCTAGCGGGAAACCAAGAGACCCAGTACTTC

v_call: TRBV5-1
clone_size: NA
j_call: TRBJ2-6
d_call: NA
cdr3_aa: CASSLDSISGANVLTF
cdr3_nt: TGCGCCAGCAGTTTGGACAGCATTTCTGGGGCCAACGTCCTGACTTTC

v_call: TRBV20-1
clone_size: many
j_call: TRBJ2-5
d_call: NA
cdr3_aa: CSARGSKETQHF
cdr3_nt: TGCAGTGCTAGAGGTAGCAAAGAGACCCAGCACTTC

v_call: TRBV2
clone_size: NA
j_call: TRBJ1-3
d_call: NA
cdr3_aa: CASRDRSSGNTIYF
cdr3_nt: TGTGCCAGCAGGGACAGAAGCTCTGGAAACACCATATATTTT

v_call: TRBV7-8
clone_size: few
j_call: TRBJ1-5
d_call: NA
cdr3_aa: CASSSRIPSGSNQPQHF
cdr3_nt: TGTGCCAGCAGCTCGAGAATCCCTTCCGGGAGCAATCAGCCCCAGCATTTT

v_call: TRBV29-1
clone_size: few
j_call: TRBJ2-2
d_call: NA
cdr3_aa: CSVTNHRVAGELFF
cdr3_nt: TGCAGCGTGACGAACCACAGGGTCGCCGGGGAGCTGTTTTTT

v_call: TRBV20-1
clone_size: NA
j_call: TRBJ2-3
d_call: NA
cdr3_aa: CSARVSELGRTQYF
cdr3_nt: TGCAGTGCTAGAGTCAGCGAACTGGGGCGCACGCAGTATTTT

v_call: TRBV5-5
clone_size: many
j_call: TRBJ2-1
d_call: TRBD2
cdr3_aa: CASSLVSGRASEQFF
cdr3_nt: TGTGCCAGCAGCTTGGTTAGCGGGAGGGCCAGTGAGCAGTTCTTC

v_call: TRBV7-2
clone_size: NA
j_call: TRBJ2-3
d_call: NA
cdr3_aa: CASSLLDTGSQYF
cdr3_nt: TGTGCCAGCAGCTTGCTCGACACCGGGTCGCAGTATTTT

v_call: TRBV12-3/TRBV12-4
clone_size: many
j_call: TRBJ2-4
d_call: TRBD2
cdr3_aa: CASSLAGVSKNIQYF
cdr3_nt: TGTGCCAGCAGCCTAGCGGGGGTCTCCAAAAACATTCAGTACTTC

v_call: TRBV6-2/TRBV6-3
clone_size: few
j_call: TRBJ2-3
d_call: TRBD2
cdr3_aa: CASIPAGGAEDTQYF
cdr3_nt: TGTGCCAGCATTCCAGCGGGAGGGGCGGAAGATACGCAGTATTTT

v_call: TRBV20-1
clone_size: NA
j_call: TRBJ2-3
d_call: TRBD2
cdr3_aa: CSAQGARTSSSTDTQYF
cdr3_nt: TGCAGTGCCCAAGGGGCCCGGACTAGCAGTAGCACAGATACGCAGTATTTT

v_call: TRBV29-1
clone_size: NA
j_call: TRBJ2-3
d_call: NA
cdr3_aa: CSARTTSGKSTDTQYF
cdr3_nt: TGCAGCGCCCGTACAACAAGCGGAAAAAGCACAGATACGCAGTATTTT

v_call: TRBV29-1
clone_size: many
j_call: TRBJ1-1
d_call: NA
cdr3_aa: CSVEVNTEAFF
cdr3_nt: TGCAGCGTTGAAGTTAACACTGAAGCTTTCTTT

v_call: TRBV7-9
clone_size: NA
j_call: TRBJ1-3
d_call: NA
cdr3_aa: CASSSDGFSGNTIYF
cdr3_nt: TGTGCCAGCAGCTCAGACGGATTCTCTGGAAACACCATATATTTT

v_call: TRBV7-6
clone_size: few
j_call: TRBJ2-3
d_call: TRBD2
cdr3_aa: CASSLSGGLTDTQYF
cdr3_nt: TGTGCCAGCAGCTTGAGCGGGGGGCTCACAGATACGCAGTATTTT

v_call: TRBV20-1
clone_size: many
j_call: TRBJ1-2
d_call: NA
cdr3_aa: CSAPDMGSYGYTF
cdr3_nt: TGCAGTGCCCCTGACATGGGAAGCTATGGCTACACCTTC

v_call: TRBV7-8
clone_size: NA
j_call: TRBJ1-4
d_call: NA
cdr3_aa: CASSLARAVNEKLFF
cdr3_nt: TGTGCCAGCAGCTTAGCCCGGGCAGTTAATGAAAAACTGTTTTTT

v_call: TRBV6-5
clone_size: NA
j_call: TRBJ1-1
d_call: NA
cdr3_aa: CASRGTATEAFF
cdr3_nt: TGTGCCAGCAGGGGGACGGCCACTGAAGCTTTCTTT

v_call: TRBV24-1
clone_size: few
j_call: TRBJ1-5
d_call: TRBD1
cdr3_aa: CATSESGQGEGQPQHF
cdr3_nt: TGTGCCACCAGTGAGAGCGGACAGGGCGAAGGTCAGCCCCAGCATTTT

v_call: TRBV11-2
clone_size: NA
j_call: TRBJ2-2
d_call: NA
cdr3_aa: CASSLLRGELFF
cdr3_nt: TGTGCCAGCAGCTTATTGCGCGGGGAGCTGTTTTTT

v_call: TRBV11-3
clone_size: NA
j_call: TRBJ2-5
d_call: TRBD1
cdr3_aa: CASSSTGADRETQYF
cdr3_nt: TGTGCCAGCAGCTCGACAGGGGCGGATAGAGAGACCCAGTACTTC

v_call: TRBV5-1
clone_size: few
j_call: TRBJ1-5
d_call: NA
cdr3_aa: CASSLGPAGLNQPQHF
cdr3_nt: TGCGCCAGCAGCTTGGGACCGGCAGGCCTAAATCAGCCCCAGCATTTT

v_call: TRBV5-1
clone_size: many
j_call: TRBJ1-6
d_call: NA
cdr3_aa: CASSLEGTYNSPLHF
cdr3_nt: TGCGCCAGCAGCTTGGAGGGAACCTATAATTCACCCCTCCACTTT

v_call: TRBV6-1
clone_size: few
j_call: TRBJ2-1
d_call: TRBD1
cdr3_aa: CASSEPGQGPYNEQFF
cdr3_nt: TGTGCCAGCAGTGAACCAGGACAGGGGCCCTACAATGAGCAGTTCTTC

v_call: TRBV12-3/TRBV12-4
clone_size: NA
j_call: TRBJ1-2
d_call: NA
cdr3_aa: CASSLALGSNYGYTF
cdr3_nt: TGTGCCAGCAGTTTAGCGCTGGGCAGCAACTATGGCTACACCTTC

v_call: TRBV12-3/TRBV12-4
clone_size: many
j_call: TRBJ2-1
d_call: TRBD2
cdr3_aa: CASSPGTSGRNEQFF
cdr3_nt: TGTGCCAGCAGCCCCGGGACTAGCGGGAGAAATGAGCAGTTCTTC

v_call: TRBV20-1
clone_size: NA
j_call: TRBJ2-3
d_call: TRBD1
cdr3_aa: CSASPDRASTDTQYF
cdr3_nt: TGCAGTGCTAGCCCGGACAGGGCTAGCACAGATACGCAGTATTTT

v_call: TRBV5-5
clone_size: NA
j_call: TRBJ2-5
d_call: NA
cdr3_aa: CASRVAGAETQYF
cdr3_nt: TGTGCCAGCAGAGTTGCAGGGGCAGAGACCCAGTACTTC

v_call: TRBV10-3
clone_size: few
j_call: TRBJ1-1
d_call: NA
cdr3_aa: CATSSQGLNTEAFF
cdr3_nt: TGTGCCACAAGCTCGCAGGGATTGAACACTGAAGCTTTCTTT

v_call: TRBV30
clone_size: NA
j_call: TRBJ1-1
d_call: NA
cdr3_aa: CAWASGSNTEAFF
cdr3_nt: TGTGCCTGGGCCTCGGGCTCAAACACTGAAGCTTTCTTT

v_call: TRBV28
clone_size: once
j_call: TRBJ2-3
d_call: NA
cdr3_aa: CASSTQTGVTDTQYF
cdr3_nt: TGTGCCAGCAGTACTCAGACAGGAGTCACAGATACGCAGTATTTT

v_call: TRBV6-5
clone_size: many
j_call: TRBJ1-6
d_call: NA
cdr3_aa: CASSWSRQANNSPLHF
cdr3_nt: TGTGCCAGCAGTTGGTCGCGACAGGCAAATAATTCACCCCTCCACTTT

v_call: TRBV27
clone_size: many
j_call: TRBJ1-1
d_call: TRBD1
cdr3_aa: CASSSRTGAITEAFF
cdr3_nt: TGTGCCAGCAGTTCCCGGACAGGGGCAATCACTGAAGCTTTCTTT

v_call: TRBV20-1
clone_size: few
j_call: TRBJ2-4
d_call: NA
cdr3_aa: CSARTGRGNIQYF
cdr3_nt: TGCAGTGCCCGGACAGGGAGGGGAAACATTCAGTACTTC

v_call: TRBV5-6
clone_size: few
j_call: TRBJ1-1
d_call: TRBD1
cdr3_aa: CASSVPGTGTSTEAFF
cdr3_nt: TGTGCCAGCAGCGTTCCCGGGACAGGGACCAGCACTGAAGCTTTCTTT

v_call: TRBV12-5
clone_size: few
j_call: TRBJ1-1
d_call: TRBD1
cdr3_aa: CASVKTGKNTEAFF
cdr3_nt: TGTGCTAGTGTCAAGACAGGGAAAAACACTGAAGCTTTCTTT

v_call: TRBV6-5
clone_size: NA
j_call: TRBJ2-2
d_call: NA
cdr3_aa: CAAHRDTGELFF
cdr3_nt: TGTGCCGCCCACAGGGACACCGGGGAGCTGTTTTTT

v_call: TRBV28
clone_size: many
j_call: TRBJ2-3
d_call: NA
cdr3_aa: CASSQGGPPTDTQYF
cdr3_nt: TGTGCCAGCAGTCAGGGGGGACCGCCGACAGATACGCAGTATTTT

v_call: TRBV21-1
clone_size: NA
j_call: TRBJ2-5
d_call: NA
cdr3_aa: CASSKAEQETQYF
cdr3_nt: TGTGCCAGCAGCAAGGCAGAACAAGAGACCCAGTACTTC

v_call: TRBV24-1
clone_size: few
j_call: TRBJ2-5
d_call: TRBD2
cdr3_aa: CATSDGFLAGVRETQYF
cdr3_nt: TGTGCCACCAGTGATGGATTTCTAGCGGGAGTTCGAGAGACCCAGTACTTC

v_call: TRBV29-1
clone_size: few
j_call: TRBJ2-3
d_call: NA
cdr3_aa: CSVQQGPDTQYF
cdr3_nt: TGCAGCGTACAACAGGGCCCAGATACGCAGTATTTT

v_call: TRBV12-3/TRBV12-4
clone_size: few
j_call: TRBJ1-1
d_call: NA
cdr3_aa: CASRKTRSFMNTEAFF
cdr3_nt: TGTGCCAGCAGGAAGACAAGAAGCTTCATGAACACTGAAGCTTTCTTT

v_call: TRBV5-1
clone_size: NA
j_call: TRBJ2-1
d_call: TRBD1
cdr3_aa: CASSLVGTANNEQFF
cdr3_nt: TGCGCCAGCAGCTTGGTGGGGACAGCTAACAATGAGCAGTTCTTC

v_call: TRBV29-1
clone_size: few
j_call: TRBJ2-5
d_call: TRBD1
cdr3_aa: CSVEEAGGTQYF
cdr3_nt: TGCAGCGTTGAAGAGGCAGGGGGGACCCAGTACTTC